Below, 24 T cell receptor beta chains from the same sample are listed, as sequenced in a study of T-cell reconstitution after alpha-beta-depleted transplantation in children. A library of TCRbeta sequences, prepared with unique molecular identifiers, was generated. One entry per CDR3 protein, called by TCRdb with MiXCR from the PCR reads. The profile covers 350,000 to 450,000 distinct CDR3 sequences, with roughly 14% appearing a single time and around 4.1% taken by the ten largest. The source was PBMCs, collected from the stem cell graft. These receptor sequences come from a human donor who donated a stem cell graft to a child with Fanconi anemia.

V is TRBV20-1 and J is TRBJ2-7; 9 nucleotides align to TRBD1. Germline V gives CDR1 DFQATT, CDR2 SNEGSKA (reference sequence). The V gene end was trimmed by 0 bases and the J gene end by 5 bases; junction bases not matched to a gene: 5. This CDR3 has 14 amino acids. DNA of the CDR3: TGCAGTGCTAGAGAAGGGACAGGGCGGGACGAGCAGTACGTC. Translation gives CSAREGTGRDEQYV.

This clonotype was seen more than once but under ten times. The V and J genes are TRBV4-3 and TRBJ1-5; no firm D call. CDR1 is LGHNA and CDR2 is YSLEER in the germline V gene. V gave up 0 bases and J gave up 3 bases, with 9 bases separating them. The CDR3 spans 15 residues. This chain's CDR3 is CASSQEEGYNQPQHF. As DNA, the CDR3 is TGCGCCAGCAGCCAAGAGGAGGGCTACAATCAGCCCCAGCATTTT.

The table lists this clonotype with a few counts. This chain connects TRBV6-1 to TRBJ2-7; TRBD1 agrees at 7 bases. This CDR3 has 14 amino acids. CDR1 is MNHNS, CDR2 SASEGT, per germline. V lost 0 bases and J lost 6; bases outside the gene matches: 5. The CDR3 spells CASSEARGIREQYF. CDR3 nucleotides: TGTGCCAGCAGTGAAGCCAGGGGGATTCGCGAGCAGTACTTC.

This clonotype has a count of ten or more. This chain links TRBV28 with TRBJ2-6; D is possibly TRBD1 or TRBD2 (5 bases each). The germline V gene encodes CDR1 MDHEN and CDR2 SYDVKM. V was clipped by 4 bases and J by 1 base, with 23 bases between them. The CDR3 loop spans 20 amino acids. CDR3 bases: TGTGCCAGCAGTTCAAATAGGGTGGGGGTACACAGGTCTGGGGCCAACGTCCTGACTTTC. This encodes CASSSNRVGVHRSGANVLTF.

The rearrangement uses TRBV7-2 and TRBJ2-7; D uncertain. CDR1 is SGHTA, CDR2 FQGNSA, per germline. The CDR3 has 14 residues. Between the trimmed V and J ends, which lost 0 bases and 4 bases, there was a span of 10 bases. In DNA form, the CDR3 reads TGTGCCAGCAGCTTAGCTACAGTTCCGTACGAGCAGTACTTC. This sequence encodes CASSLATVPYEQYF. The variable domain in full, with the rest retrieved from reference TRBV7-2 and TRBJ2-7, is GAGVSQSPSNKVTEKGKDVELRCDPISGHTALYWYRQSLGQGLEFLIYFQGNSAPDKSGLPSDRFSAERTGGSVSTLTIQRTQQEDSAVYLCASSLATVPYEQYFGPGTRLTVT.

The chain links TRBV5-1 to TRBJ2-3, with D possibly being TRBD1 (5 bases). Per the germline V gene, CDR1 is SGHRS and CDR2 is YFSETQ. This CDR3 spans 14 amino acids. Trimming took 4 bases from V and 5 from J, leaving 14 bases between them. This chain's CDR3 is CASSGREGEDTQYF. Here the CDR3 DNA reads TGCGCCAGCAGCGGCAGGGAAGGGGAAGATACGCAGTATTTT.

In its sample, this clonotype was seen many times. The CDR3 loop is CASRLDMNTEAFF. The DNA of the CDR3 is TGTGCCAGCCGACTAGACATGAACACTGAAGCTTTCTTT. The V and J genes are TRBV6-1 and TRBJ1-1; D gene unclear. This CDR3 region has 13 residues. The V end lost 8 bases, the J end lost 0 bases, and 10 bases lay between the germline ends. Germline CDR1 reads MNHNS; CDR2 reads SASEGT.

The J gene is TRBJ1-2, the V gene TRBV5-1, with TRBD1 matching over 8 bases. Germline-derived CDR1 and CDR2 are SGHRS and YFSETQ. The CDR3 spans 14 residues. J gave up 2 bases and V 2 bases, and 2 bases lay outside the gene matches. Here the CDR3 DNA reads TGCGCCAGCAGCTTCACAGGGGGAAACTATGGCTACACCTTC. Amino acids: CASSFTGGNYGYTF.

The chain joins TRBV15 to TRBJ2-3; D may be TRBD2 (7 bases). The germline CDR1 and CDR2 sequences are LNHNV and YYDKDF (reference sequence). The CDR3 contains 16 residues. V gave up 9 bases and J gave up 6 bases, with 25 bases separating them. The DNA for the CDR3 is TGTGCCACTTCGCCCGGGGGGACACGGATAATTGATACGCAGTATTTT. This gives the protein CATSPGGTRIIDTQYF.

This clonotype showed up many times. The rearrangement uses TRBV20-1 and TRBJ1-2, with 10 bases fitting TRBD1. The CDR3 has 13 residues. Germline assignment: CDR1 DFQATT and CDR2 SNEGSKA (reference sequence). Losses at the gene ends were 6 bases for V and 10 bases for J; bases not matched to a gene: 11. CDR3 sequence: CSAPTGGAVSYTF. DNA for the CDR3: TGCAGTGCGCCGACAGGGGGCGCGGTATCCTACACCTTC.

This clonotype has more than one count but fewer than ten. The rearrangement uses TRBV10-1 and TRBJ2-6; D is uncertain. Germline V gene lookup returns CDR1 WNHNN and CDR2 SYGVQD (reference sequence). This CDR3 spans 19 amino acids. V was shortened by 2 bases and J by 0 bases, with 17 bases between the two germline ends. The CDR3 region is CASSESRTILGSGANVLTF. The CDR3, as DNA: TGCGCCAGCAGTGAGAGTCGTACAATCCTGGGCTCTGGGGCCAACGTCCTGACTTTC.

As concerns this clonotype: The CDR3 carries no conserved terminal phenylalanine or tryptophan, so it likely arises from a read error. The CDR3 reads CASSTDRAISTEAFC. CDR3 nucleotides: TGTGCCAGCAGTACCGACAGGGCGATATCCACTGAAGCTTTCTGT. The chain carries TRBV6-2 or TRBV6-3 and TRBJ1-1, with 7 bases aligning to TRBD1. CDR3 size: 15 residues. The germline CDR1 and CDR2 sequences are MNHEY and SVGEGT. The V segment lost 5 bases and the J segment 4 bases; nucleotides outside the gene matches: 10.

This clonotype was seen a handful of times. This chain uses TRBV7-6 with TRBJ2-1; unclear D gene. This CDR3 comprises 13 residues. CDR1 and CDR2 (germline): SGHVS, FNYEAQ. V was cut by 6 bases and J by 9 bases, with 15 bases left in between. CDR3 sequence (DNA): TGTGCCAGCAGTCGCTTCAGTTCGGGTGAGCAGTTCTTC. Encoded protein: CASSRFSSGEQFF.

The chain is built from TRBV7-2 and TRBJ2-1; 7 positions agree with TRBD1. V shed 4 bases and J 4 bases; nucleotides not matched to a gene: 4. The length of the CDR3 is 14 residues. CDR1 SGHTA and CDR2 FQGNSA come from the germline V gene. The DNA for the CDR3 is TGTGCCAGCAGCTCCTCGGACAGGTACAATGAGCAGTTCTTC. Protein sequence: CASSSSDRYNEQFF.

This clonotype was seen many times. The V gene is TRBV12-3 or TRBV12-4, the J gene TRBJ2-1; TRBD2 is a possible D gene (5 bases). Trimming removed 2 bases from V and 14 bases from J, with 16 bases in between. This CDR3 has 13 residues. CDR3 region: CASSLSGRAGEFF. In nucleotides, the CDR3 is TGTGCCAGCAGTTTAAGTGGTCGGGCCGGGGAGTTCTTC.

This chain uses TRBV5-1 with TRBJ1-4; D perhaps matches TRBD1 (6 bases). CDR1 is SGHRS and CDR2 is YFSETQ in the germline V gene. The V and J ends lost 3 bases and 3 bases respectively, with 18 bases between them. This CDR3 contains 17 residues. The DNA of the CDR3 is TGCGCCAGCAGCTCGCCTGAAACAGGGACCGCTAATGAAAAACTGTTTTTT. Translated, it gives CASSSPETGTANEKLFF.

Many counts were recorded for this clonotype. This sequence joins TRBV12-3 or TRBV12-4 and TRBJ1-6, with D hard to call. V lost 6 bases, J lost 7 bases, and 13 bases lay in between. The CDR3 sequence is 14 residues long. In DNA, the CDR3 is TGTGCCAGCAGCCCCCAAGGCGGAAATTCACCCCTCCACTTT. Its translation: CASSPQGGNSPLHF.

This clonotype was counted ten times or more. This CDR3 is CASSFDRNTEAFF. The CDR3 DNA is TGTGCCAGCAGCTTCGACAGAAACACTGAAGCTTTCTTT. This chain links TRBV12-3 or TRBV12-4 with TRBJ1-1; D may be TRBD1 (5 bases). V lost 6 bases to trimming and J lost 2 bases, with 10 bases between them. CDR3 size: 13 residues.

This clonotype was observed a handful of times. The chain employs TRBV7-9 and TRBJ2-3; TRBD2 is a possible D gene (7 bases). CDR3 size: 17 residues. V lost 4 bases and J 0 bases, leaving 17 bases between the germline ends. CDR1 is SEHNR, CDR2 FQNEAQ, per germline (reference sequence). CDR3 sequence: CASSSPRGAGSTDTQYF. The DNA for the CDR3 is TGTGCCAGCAGCTCCCCCAGGGGAGCGGGGAGCACAGATACGCAGTATTTT.

There are a few counts of this clonotype. The chain couples TRBV3-1 to TRBJ1-3; D is unclear. V was shortened by 3 bases and J by 0 bases, with 12 bases between the two germline ends. The CDR3 loop spans 16 amino acids. Germline lookup yields CDR1 LGHDT and CDR2 YNNKEL (reference sequence). CDR3 residues: CASSHRTDYSGNTIYF. The CDR3 DNA is TGTGCCAGCAGCCATCGGACGGATTACTCTGGAAACACCATATATTTT.

On this clonotype: At one end, the junction sequence differs from germline, possibly due to a read error. The J gene is TRBJ2-5, the V gene TRBV20-1; 7 nucleotides align to TRBD1. The CDR3 length is 16 residues. Looked up from germline, CDR1 is DFQATT and CDR2 is SNEGSKA (reference sequence). The CDR3 nucleotides are TGCAGTGCCGAATTAACGGGACAGCTTTTGGGGGAGACCCGGTACTTC. Its protein product is CSAELTGQLLGETRYF.

Comment on this clonotype: This clone may be a read error of a much larger clone one base away. The CDR3 DNA follows: TGTGCCAGCAGTGAAGGGGTGGCAGATACGCAGTATTTT. This gives the protein CASSEGVADTQYF. This chain links TRBV2 with TRBJ2-3; D uncertain. With 1 base removed from V and 4 bases from J, the gap between germline ends came to 6 bases. Looked up from germline, CDR1 is SNHLY and CDR2 is FYNNEI. CDR3 size: 13 residues.

This clonotype was counted many times. The chain couples TRBV5-1 to TRBJ2-1; 11 bases map to TRBD1. This CDR3 region has 15 residues. Germline V gives CDR1 SGHRS, CDR2 YFSETQ. V was clipped by 2 bases and J by 8 bases; unmatched bases: 6. As DNA, the CDR3 is TGCGCCAGCAGCTTAGGGACAGGGGGAGGAGATGAGCAGTTCTTC. Translating gives CASSLGTGGGDEQFF.

The chain recombines TRBV6-5 with TRBJ2-3; a weak D match, TRBD1 (5 bases). V lost 0 bases and J lost 5, with 9 bases in between. CDR3 length: 14 residues. Germline CDR1 MNHEY, CDR2 SVGAGI. CDR3 sequence: CASSYSQGGDTQYF. In DNA form, the CDR3 reads TGTGCCAGCAGTTACTCCCAGGGTGGAGATACGCAGTATTTT.